The source of this T cell receptor (beta chain) is a study of control samples from healthy donors and cancer patients. V was shortened by 2 bases and J by 3 bases, with 14 bases between the two germline ends. Germline V gene lookup returns CDR1 SGHDN and CDR2 FVKESK. The CDR3 contains 16 residues. The table came from immunoSEQ multiplex PCR; TCRdb's copy has only in-frame clones and leaves some out. The data show around 96,000 clones, 93% seen once. The source material was blood. The V gene is TRBV14, the J gene TRBJ1-3; D is ambiguous. The clonotype was recovered from a man younger than 30 in good health. The CDR3, as DNA: TGTGCCAGCAGCCAAAGAAGTTTAAGGGATGGAAACACCATATATTTT. Encoded protein: CASSQRSLRDGNTIYF.